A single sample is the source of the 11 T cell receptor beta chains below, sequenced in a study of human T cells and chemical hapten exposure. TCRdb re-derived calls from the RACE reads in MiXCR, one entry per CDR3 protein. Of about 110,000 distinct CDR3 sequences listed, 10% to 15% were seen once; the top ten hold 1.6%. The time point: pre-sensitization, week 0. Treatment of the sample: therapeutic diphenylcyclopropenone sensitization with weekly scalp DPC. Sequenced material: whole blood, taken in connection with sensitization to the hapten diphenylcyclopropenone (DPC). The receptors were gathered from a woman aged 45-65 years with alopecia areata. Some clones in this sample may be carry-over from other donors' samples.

The CDR3 bases are TGTGCCAGCAGCCTCGCCCGCAGGGGAACCGGGGAGCTGTTTTTT. This encodes CASSLARRGTGELFF. The chain recombines TRBV3-1 with TRBJ2-2; TRBD1 is a possible D gene (6 bases). CDR3 length equals 15 residues. V was trimmed by 4 bases and J by 5 bases, leaving 14 bases between them. CDR1 is LGHDT, CDR2 YNNKEL, per germline (reference sequence).

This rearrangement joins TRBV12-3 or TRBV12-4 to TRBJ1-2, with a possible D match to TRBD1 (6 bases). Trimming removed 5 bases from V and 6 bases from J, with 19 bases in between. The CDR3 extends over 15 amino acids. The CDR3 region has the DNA TGTGCCAGCAGTCCCCTAGGGGGGCAGTCCCATGGCTACACCTTC. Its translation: CASSPLGGQSHGYTF.

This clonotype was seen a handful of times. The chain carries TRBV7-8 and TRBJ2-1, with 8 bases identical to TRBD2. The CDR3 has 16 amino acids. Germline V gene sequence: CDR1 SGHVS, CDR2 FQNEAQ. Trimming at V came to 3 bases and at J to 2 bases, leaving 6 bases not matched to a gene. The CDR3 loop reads CASSLYRAGAYNEQFF. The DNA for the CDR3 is TGTGCCAGCAGCTTGTATCGAGCGGGAGCCTACAATGAGCAGTTCTTC.

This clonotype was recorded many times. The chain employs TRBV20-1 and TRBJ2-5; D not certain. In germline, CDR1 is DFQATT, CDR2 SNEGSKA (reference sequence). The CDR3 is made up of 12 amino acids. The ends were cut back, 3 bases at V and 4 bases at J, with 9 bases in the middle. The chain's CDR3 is CSAREGLETQYF. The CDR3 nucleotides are TGCAGTGCTAGGGAAGGGTTAGAGACCCAGTACTTC.

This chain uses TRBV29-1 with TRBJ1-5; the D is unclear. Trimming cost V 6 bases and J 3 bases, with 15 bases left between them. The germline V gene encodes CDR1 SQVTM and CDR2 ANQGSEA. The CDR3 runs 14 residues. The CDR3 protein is CSVASEGPNQPQHF. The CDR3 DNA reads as TGCAGCGTGGCAAGTGAGGGCCCCAATCAGCCCCAGCATTTT.

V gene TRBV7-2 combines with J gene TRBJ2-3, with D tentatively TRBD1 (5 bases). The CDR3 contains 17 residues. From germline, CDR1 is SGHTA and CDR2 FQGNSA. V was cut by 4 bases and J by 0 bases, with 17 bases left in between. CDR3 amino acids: CASSSPDQGDSTDTQYF. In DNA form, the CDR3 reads TGTGCCAGCAGCTCCCCCGATCAGGGTGATAGCACAGATACGCAGTATTTT.

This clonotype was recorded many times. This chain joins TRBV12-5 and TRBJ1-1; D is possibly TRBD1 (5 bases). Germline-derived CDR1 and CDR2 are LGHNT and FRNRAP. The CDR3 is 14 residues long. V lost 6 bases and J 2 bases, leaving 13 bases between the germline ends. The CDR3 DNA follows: TGTGCTAGTGGGTCAACCGGGACTAACACTGAAGCTTTCTTT. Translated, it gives CASGSTGTNTEAFF.

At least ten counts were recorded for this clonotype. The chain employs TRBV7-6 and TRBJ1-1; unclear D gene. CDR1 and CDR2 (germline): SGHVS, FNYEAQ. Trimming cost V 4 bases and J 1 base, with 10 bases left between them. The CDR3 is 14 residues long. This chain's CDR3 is CASSSYQQNTEAFF. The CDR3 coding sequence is TGTGCCAGCAGCTCGTACCAGCAGAACACTGAAGCTTTCTTT.

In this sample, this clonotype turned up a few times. CDR3 in amino acids: CASSPRTRRAETQYF. Here the CDR3 DNA reads TGTGCCAGCAGCCCGAGGACTAGGAGAGCGGAGACCCAGTACTTC. The chain couples TRBV11-2 to TRBJ2-5; TRBD2 matches at 7 bases. CDR3 length equals 15 residues. The germline CDR1 and CDR2 sequences are SGHAT and FQNNGV. The ends lost 5 bases at V and 5 bases at J; junction bases unmatched: 11.

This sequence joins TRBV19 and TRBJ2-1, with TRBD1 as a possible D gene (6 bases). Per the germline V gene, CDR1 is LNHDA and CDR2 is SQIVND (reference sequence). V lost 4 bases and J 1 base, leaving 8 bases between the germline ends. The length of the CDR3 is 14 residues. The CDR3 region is CASSRGQSYNEQFF. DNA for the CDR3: TGTGCCAGTAGTAGGGGACAATCCTACAATGAGCAGTTCTTC.

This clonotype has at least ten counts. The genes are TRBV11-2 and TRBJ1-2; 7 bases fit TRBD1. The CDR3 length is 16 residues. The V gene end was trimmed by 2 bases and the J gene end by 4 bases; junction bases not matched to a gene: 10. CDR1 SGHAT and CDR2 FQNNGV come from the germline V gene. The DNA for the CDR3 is TGTGCCAGCAGCTTATTGATGGGGACAGCGATCTATGGCTACACCTTC. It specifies CASSLLMGTAIYGYTF.